This entry lists 8 T cell receptor beta chains sequenced from one sample in a study of CD8 T cells in ankylosing spondylitis. General study points: The study identified a TCR beta motif of several highly homologous variants that appeared characteristic of ankylosing spondylitis blood.

TCRdb itself ran the 5' RACE reads through MiXCR, one entry per CDR3 protein. The sample carries roughly 370,000 distinct CDR3 sequences, about a fifth recorded once. These receptors have no known antigen. Sequenced sample: blood, either unsorted or a sorted T cell fraction (not recorded which). The source is a male donor with ankylosing spondylitis.

In this sample, this clonotype turned up a few times. CDR3 region: CASSLWGRGQFF. The DNA of the CDR3 is TGTGCCAGCAGCTTATGGGGCCGGGGGCAGTTCTTC. The chain uses TRBV7-9 and TRBJ2-1, with D perhaps TRBD1 or TRBD2 (5 bases each). With 2 bases removed from V and 12 bases from J, the gap between germline ends came to 11 bases. Germline loops: CDR1 SEHNR, CDR2 FQNEAQ (reference sequence). This CDR3 has 12 amino acids.

V usage is TRBV7-2 and J usage is TRBJ2-5; D gene ambiguous. CDR1 is SGHTA and CDR2 is FQGNSA in the germline V gene. The CDR3 runs 12 residues. The germline V and J ends were trimmed by 3 bases and 5 bases, with 7 bases remaining between them. This CDR3 is CASSFSWETQYF. The CDR3 DNA reads as TGTGCCAGCAGCTTTAGTTGGGAGACCCAGTACTTC.

This chain uses TRBV15 with TRBJ2-2; D unclear. The CDR3 consists of 13 residues. Germline CDR1 reads LNHNV; CDR2 reads YYDKDF (reference sequence). The V end lost 3 bases, the J end lost 4 bases, and 6 bases lay between the germline ends. As DNA, the CDR3 is TGTGCCACCAGCAGGGTACTCACCGGGGAGCTGTTTTTT. This codes for CATSRVLTGELFF.

This clonotype was seen only once. The chain recombines TRBV7-9 with TRBJ2-3; tentatively, D is TRBD2 (5 bases). Trimming took 0 bases from V and 0 from J, leaving 13 bases between them. The CDR3 is 17 residues long. Germline CDR1 SEHNR, CDR2 FQNEAQ (reference sequence). This CDR3 is CASSLARGLDSTDTQYF. Here the CDR3 DNA reads TGTGCCAGCAGCTTAGCGCGCGGGCTGGATAGCACAGATACGCAGTATTTT.

The chain combines TRBV5-1 with TRBJ2-2; D is unresolved. The CDR3 is made up of 15 amino acids. Germline V lookup: CDR1 SGHRS, CDR2 YFSETQ. The V and J ends lost 0 bases and 4 bases respectively, with 10 bases between them. CDR3 region: CASSLVQVGTGELFF. The CDR3 bases are TGCGCCAGCAGCTTGGTGCAGGTGGGCACCGGGGAGCTGTTTTTT. Full variable domain (remainder filled in from reference TRBV5-1 and TRBJ2-2): KAGVTQTPRYLIKTRGQQVTLSCSPISGHRSVSWYQQTPGQGLQFLFEYFSETQRNKGNFPGRFSGRQFSNSRSEMNVSTLELGDSALYLCASSLVQVGTGELFFGEGSRLTVL.

This chain connects TRBV20-1 to TRBJ2-1; D gene unclear. V lost 1 base, J lost 5 bases, and 6 bases lay in between. CDR3 length: 12 residues. From germline, CDR1 is DFQATT and CDR2 SNEGSKA (reference sequence). The CDR3 protein is CSARVLHNEQFF. Written as DNA, the CDR3 is TGCAGTGCTAGAGTACTTCACAATGAGCAGTTCTTC.

Only a few counts were recorded for this clonotype. The CDR3 loop is CASSFSGGGNEQYF. The DNA for the CDR3 is TGTGCCAGCAGTTTCAGCGGGGGAGGTAACGAGCAGTACTTC. The chain employs TRBV12-3 or TRBV12-4 and TRBJ2-7; 8 bases line up with TRBD2. CDR3 length equals 14 residues. Trimming cost V 3 bases and J 5 bases; bases outside gene matches: 6.

This clonotype has a handful of counts. The CDR3: CASSADRYLYNEQFF. CDR3 nucleotides: TGTGCCAGCAGCGCCGACAGGTACCTCTACAATGAGCAGTTCTTC. This chain links TRBV7-2 with TRBJ2-1, with D maybe TRBD1 (6 bases). The germline CDR1 and CDR2 sequences are SGHTA and FQGNSA. Trimming stripped 5 bases from V and 3 bases from J, with 14 bases between. The CDR3 extends over 15 amino acids.